Included here is one TCR beta chain sequence, with context. The data were obtained in a study of blood T cell repertoires in COVID-19. Using immunoSEQ multiplex PCR, the repertoire was profiled, and TCRdb retains in-frame clones only, with some absent. This sample has some 130,000 clones; more than 80% occur once, and the top ten carry 4.3%. This CDR3 comprises 12 residues. V lost 3 bases, J lost 8 bases, and 11 bases lay in between. CDR1 and CDR2 (germline): SGDLS, YYNGEE. Sequencing was carried out using peripheral blood. The rearrangement uses TRBV9 and TRBJ1-2; D is uncertain. This clonotype was sampled from a human donor in a cohort sampled during active COVID-19. The CDR3 reads CASSGRSRGYTF. The CDR3 DNA sequence: TGTGCCAGCAGCGGCCGTTCGCGCGGCTACACCTTC.